This entry lists 5 T cell receptor beta chains sequenced from one sample in a study of cytomegalovirus exposure and HLA in healthy donors. The PCR contained 60 Vbeta and 13 Jbeta primers. The protocol was immunoSEQ multiplex PCR, while the TCRdb copy is restricted to in-frame clones and leaves out a portion. The sample consists of about 160,000 clones, approximately 72% of them appearing once. The sample was PBMCs. These receptors all stem from a man aged 40-49 years in good health and CMV-seropositive.

The table lists this clone with a few counts. The genes are TRBV6-5 and TRBJ2-5, with 7 bases lining up with TRBD1. V was pared by 0 bases and J by 6 bases, with 4 bases of the junction left unmatched. Germline CDR1 and CDR2: MNHEY and SVGAGI. The CDR3 runs to 14 residues. CDR3 DNA: TGTGCCAGCAGTTACTCTGACAGGGCTAAGACCCAGTACTTC. This sequence encodes CASSYSDRAKTQYF.

This clone was seen more than once but under ten times. The chain links TRBV7-9 to TRBJ2-1, with 8 bases that match TRBD2. J gave up 2 bases and V 5 bases, and 11 bases lay outside the gene matches. Germline CDR1 and CDR2: SEHNR and FQNEAQ (reference sequence). This CDR3 comprises 17 residues. CDR3 sequence reads: CASSLPSGGATYNEQFF. CDR3 DNA sequence: TGTGCCAGCAGCCTACCAAGCGGGGGAGCAACCTACAATGAGCAGTTCTTC.

This clone occurred a few times. The V call is TRBV2, the J call TRBJ2-1; TRBD1 aligns across 7 bases. CDR1 is SNHLY, CDR2 FYNNEI, per germline. V lost 3 bases and J lost 6; bases outside the gene matches: 11. CDR3 length: 16 residues. CDR3 sequence: CASSELTGMVSNEQFF. DNA for the CDR3: TGTGCCAGCAGTGAGTTGACAGGGATGGTCTCCAATGAGCAGTTCTTC. The full variable domain, rest sourced from reference TRBV2 and TRBJ2-1, is EPEVTQTPSHQVTQMGQEVILRCVPISNHLYFYWYRQILGQKVEFLVSFYNNEISEKSEIFDDQFSVERPDGSNFTLKIRSTKLEDSAMYFCASSELTGMVSNEQFFGPGTRLTVL.

This clone appeared a single time. This chain links TRBV6-7 with TRBJ2-7, with 8 bases lining up with TRBD1. TRBV6-7 is assigned to the ORF class and has an uncertain function. The CDR3 loop spans 13 amino acids. V trimming: 4 bases; J trimming: 3 bases; junction bases outside the gene matches: 2. CDR3 loop: CASSSGTGYEQYF. The CDR3 nucleotides are TGTGCCAGCAGTTCCGGGACAGGCTACGAGCAGTACTTC.

The chain uses TRBV7-2 and TRBJ1-4; 9 bases match TRBD1. This CDR3 spans 16 amino acids. With 5 bases clipped from V and 8 bases from J, the junction kept 12 bases outside the gene matches. In germline, CDR1 is SGHTA, CDR2 FQGNSA. DNA of the CDR3: TGTGCCAGCAGCCCCCGGGGCGGACAGGGGAACGAAAAACTGTTTTTT. Translating gives CASSPRGGQGNEKLFF.